This T cell receptor (beta chain) was documented in a study of T cells in Graves' hyperthyroidism and ophthalmopathy. Study background: Peripheral blood draws took place at initial diagnosis, ahead of any treatment. Study-level results: Among clonotypes expanded in thyroid above 0.001, most were also found in blood.

TCR beta CDR3 regions were amplified from RNA. First-round RT-PCR targeting the TCR CDR3 was performed with the HTBI primer set. A single record per CDR3 protein comes from TCRdb applying MiXCR to the multiplex PCR reads. The table lists more than 350,000 distinct CDR3 sequences, 14% to 15% of them singletons, with approximately 29% in the top ten. The sample holds one count of this clonotype. Its specificity is not known. This TCR was sampled from a young woman with Graves' hyperthyroidism. The sequenced sample consisted of blood.

The CDR3 nucleotides read TGCGCCAGCAGCCTCCTTCTTAGCGGGGGGGCGGACGAGCAGTACTTC. Its protein is CASSLLLSGGADEQYF. This chain connects TRBV4-1 to TRBJ2-7, with 11 bases aligning to TRBD2. Germline loops: CDR1 MGHRA, CDR2 YSYEKL. Unmatched junction bases numbered 10, after V lost 4 bases and J lost 5 bases. CDR3 length equals 16 residues.